These T cell receptor beta chains were read from a single sample in a study of T cells after yellow fever vaccination. TCRdb fed the 5' RACE reads into MiXCR, producing one record per CDR3 protein. The table records 450,000 to 600,000 distinct CDR3 sequences, roughly 12% of them present only once. This sample comprised PBMCs, obtained on the day of the yellow fever booster vaccination. These receptors were obtained from a man aged 30-40 years who received the YFV17D yellow fever vaccine. Each CDR3 is given with its conserved first and last residue.

J gene | V gene | CDR3 protein
TRBJ2-2 | TRBV5-1 | CASSFGQNTGELFF
TRBJ2-1 | TRBV5-1 | CASGKTGGQGSYNEQFF
TRBJ2-4 | TRBV7-2 | CASSLAGGGVLAKNIQYF
TRBJ2-1 | TRBV10-3 | CAISKRGASSYNEQFF
TRBJ1-5 | TRBV7-8 | CASSLKRRPGEQPQHF
TRBJ2-7 | TRBV7-8 | CASTRQGASYEQYF
TRBJ2-7 | TRBV27 | CASSLSDAAEQYF
TRBJ2-7 | TRBV20-1 | CSANTGLAAYEQYF
TRBJ2-2 | TRBV3-1 | CASALAVNTGELFF
TRBJ2-2 | TRBV19 | CASSIGRGARSGELFF
TRBJ2-3 | TRBV24-1 | CATSDLSGTTDTQYF
TRBJ1-5 | TRBV6-2/TRBV6-3 | CASSYSAVGTQHF
TRBJ2-7 | TRBV30 | CAWAWSGSPYEQYF
TRBJ2-7 | TRBV6-5 | CASSWGDTGGREQYF
TRBJ1-4 | TRBV11-2 | CASSLRLKFRDREENEKLFF
TRBJ2-7 | TRBV20-1 | CSADPGTSGERVEQYF
TRBJ2-3 | TRBV5-1 | CASSSLGSSDTQYF
TRBJ1-4 | TRBV6-1 | CASSRTDRGREKLFF
TRBJ1-5 | TRBV15 | CATSRDIWSPNQPQHF
TRBJ2-4 | TRBV5-7 | CASSLAGCGKNIQYF
TRBJ2-4 | TRBV20-1 | CSARDGARASGVAKNIQYF
TRBJ2-5 | TRBV9 | CASSVAVFQETQYF
TRBJ1-1 | TRBV7-8 | CASSLGRLNTEAFF